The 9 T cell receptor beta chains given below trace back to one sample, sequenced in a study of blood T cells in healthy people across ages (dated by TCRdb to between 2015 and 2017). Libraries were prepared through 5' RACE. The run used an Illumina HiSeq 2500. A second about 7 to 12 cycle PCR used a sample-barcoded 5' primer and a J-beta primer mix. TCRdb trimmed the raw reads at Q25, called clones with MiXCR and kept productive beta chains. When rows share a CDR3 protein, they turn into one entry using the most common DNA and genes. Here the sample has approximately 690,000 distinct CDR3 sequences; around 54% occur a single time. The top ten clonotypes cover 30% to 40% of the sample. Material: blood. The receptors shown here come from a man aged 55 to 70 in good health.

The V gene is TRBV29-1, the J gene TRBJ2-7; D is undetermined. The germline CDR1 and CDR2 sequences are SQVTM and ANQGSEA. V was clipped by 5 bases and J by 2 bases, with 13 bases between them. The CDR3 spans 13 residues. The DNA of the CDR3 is TGCAGCGTTTTATCGGACGGCACCTACGAGCAGTACTTC. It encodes CSVLSDGTYEQYF.

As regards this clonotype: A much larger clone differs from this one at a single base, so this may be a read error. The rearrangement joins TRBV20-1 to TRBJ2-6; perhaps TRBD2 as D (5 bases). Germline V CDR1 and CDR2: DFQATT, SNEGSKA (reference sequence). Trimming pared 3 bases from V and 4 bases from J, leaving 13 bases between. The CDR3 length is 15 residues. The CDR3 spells CSASAFGVGANVLTF. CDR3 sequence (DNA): TGCAGTGCTAGTGCTTTCGGGGTCGGGGCCAACGTCCTGACTTTC.

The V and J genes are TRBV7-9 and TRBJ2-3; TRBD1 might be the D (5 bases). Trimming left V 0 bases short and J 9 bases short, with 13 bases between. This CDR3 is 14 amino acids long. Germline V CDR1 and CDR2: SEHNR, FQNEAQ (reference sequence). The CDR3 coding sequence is TGTGCCAGCAGCTTAGCGGGGCGCTTGGAGACGCAGTATTTT. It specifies CASSLAGRLETQYF.

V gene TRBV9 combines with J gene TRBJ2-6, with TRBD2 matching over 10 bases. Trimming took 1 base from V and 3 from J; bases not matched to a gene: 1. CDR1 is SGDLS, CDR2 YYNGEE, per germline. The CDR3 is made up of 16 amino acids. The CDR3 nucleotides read TGTGCCAGCAGCGTAACTAGCGGGGTTGGGGCCAACGTCCTGACTTTC. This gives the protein CASSVTSGVGANVLTF.

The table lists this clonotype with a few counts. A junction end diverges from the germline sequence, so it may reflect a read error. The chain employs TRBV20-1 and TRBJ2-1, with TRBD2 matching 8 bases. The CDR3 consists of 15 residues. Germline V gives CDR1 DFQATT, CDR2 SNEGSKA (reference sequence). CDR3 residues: CSVRPALGGENEQFF. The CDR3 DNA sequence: TGCAGTGTTAGACCTGCTCTCGGGGGGGAGAATGAGCAGTTCTTC.

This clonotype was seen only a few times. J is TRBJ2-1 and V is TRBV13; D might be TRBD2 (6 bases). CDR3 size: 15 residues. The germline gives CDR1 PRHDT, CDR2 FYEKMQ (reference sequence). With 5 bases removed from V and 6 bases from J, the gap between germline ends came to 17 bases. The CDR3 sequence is CASSGGVLKANEQFF. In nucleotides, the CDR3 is TGTGCCAGCAGCGGCGGGGTATTAAAAGCCAATGAGCAGTTCTTC.

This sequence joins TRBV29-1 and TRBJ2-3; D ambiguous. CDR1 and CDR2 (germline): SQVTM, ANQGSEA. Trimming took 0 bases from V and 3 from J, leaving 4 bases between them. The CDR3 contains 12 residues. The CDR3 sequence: CSVEDLTDTQYF. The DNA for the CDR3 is TGCAGCGTTGAAGACCTTACAGATACGCAGTATTTT.

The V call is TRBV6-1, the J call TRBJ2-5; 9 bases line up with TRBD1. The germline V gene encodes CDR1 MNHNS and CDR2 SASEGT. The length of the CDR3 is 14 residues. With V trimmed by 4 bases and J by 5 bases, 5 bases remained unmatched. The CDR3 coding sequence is TGTGCCAGCAGTGGCACAGGGGGCGGGGAGACCCAGTACTTC. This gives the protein CASSGTGGGETQYF.

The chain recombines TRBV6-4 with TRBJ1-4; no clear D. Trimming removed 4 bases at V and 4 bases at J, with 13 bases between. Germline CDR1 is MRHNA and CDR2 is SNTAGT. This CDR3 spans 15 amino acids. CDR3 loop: CASSVPVYSNEKLFF. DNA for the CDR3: TGTGCCAGCAGTGTCCCAGTGTATAGTAATGAAAAACTGTTTTTT.